The 25 T cell receptor beta chains given below trace back to one sample, sequenced in a study of blood T cells in healthy people across ages. The second PCR ran about 7 to 12 cycles with a sample-barcoded 5' primer and J-beta primers. One entry per CDR3 protein results from TCRdb running MiXCR on the 5' RACE reads. The profile shows hundreds of thousands of distinct CDR3 sequences, roughly 32% of them singletons. The source material was blood. The receptors were gathered from a woman older than 75 in good health.

This clonotype was counted many times. The chain carries TRBV18 and TRBJ2-5; no definite D call. CDR1 and CDR2 (germline): KGHSH, LQKENI. This CDR3 contains 14 residues. V lost 1 base and J 2 bases, leaving 8 bases between the germline ends. The CDR3, as DNA: TGTGCCAGCTCACCACGTGGGAATCAAGAGACCCAGTACTTC. Translation: CASSPRGNQETQYF.

This clonotype was detected many times. The chain is built from TRBV4-2 and TRBJ2-4; D unresolved. Germline-derived CDR1 and CDR2 are LGHNA and YNFKEQ. Trimming removed 4 bases at V and 6 bases at J, with 13 bases between. CDR3 length: 14 amino acids. CDR3 sequence reads: CASSPYLGGNIQYF. CDR3 nucleotide sequence: TGTGCCAGCAGCCCTTACCTGGGCGGAAACATTCAGTACTTC.

The chain carries TRBV4-1 and TRBJ2-5, with D possibly being TRBD1 (6 bases). The DNA end lines up better with TRBJ2-7; the J call may be wrong. The CDR3 covers 13 residues. Germline assignment: CDR1 MGHRA and CDR2 YSYEKL. The CDR3 DNA reads TGCGCCAGCAGCCAAGTGGCAGGGGTCGAGCAGTACTTC. Protein sequence: CASSQVAGVEQYF.

This clonotype was counted once. This rearrangement joins TRBV19 to TRBJ1-4, with D unclear. This CDR3 comprises 14 residues. The ends were cut back, 5 bases at V and 9 bases at J, with 16 bases in the middle. Germline V CDR1 and CDR2: LNHDA, SQIVND (reference sequence). CDR3 residues: CASSVGSSFKKLFF. The DNA for the CDR3 is TGTGCCAGTAGTGTGGGCAGCAGTTTCAAAAAACTGTTTTTT.

Comment on this clonotype: Possible read error: a much larger clone is one base away. The genes are TRBV19 and TRBJ2-5; TRBD2 matches 8 bases. The germline V gene encodes CDR1 LNHDA and CDR2 SQIVND (reference sequence). The CDR3 totals 16 residues. Trimming cost V 3 bases and J 11 bases; bases outside gene matches: 17. CDR3 nucleotides: TGTGCCAGTAGTATTAGGGGCGGGGGGACCTACAATGAGCAGTACTTC. Translating it yields CASSIRGGGTYNEQYF.

With respect to this clonotype: This may come from a read error, since a much larger clone is one base off. The V and J genes are TRBV2 and TRBJ2-7; TRBD1 matches at 9 bases. V was clipped by 6 bases and J by 5 bases; unmatched bases: 11. In germline, CDR1 is SNHLY, CDR2 FYNNEI. The CDR3 is 15 residues long. The CDR3 DNA follows: TGTGCCAGCAGGGAAACCGGGACAGGGATCCACGAGCAGTACTTC. Protein sequence: CASRETGTGIHEQYF.

This clonotype was recorded at least ten times. The chain carries TRBV7-2 and TRBJ1-2, with 8 positions matching TRBD1. The CDR3 totals 15 residues. Trimming cost V 0 bases and J 8 bases; bases outside gene matches: 8. Germline CDR1 reads SGHTA; CDR2 reads FQGNSA. The CDR3 DNA is TGTGCCAGCAGCTTAGCCGACAGGGGACTAGGAGGCTACACCTTC. This translates into CASSLADRGLGGYTF.

On this clonotype itself: A much larger clone differs by one base, so this may be a read error. V usage is TRBV15 and J usage is TRBJ1-2; D gene ambiguous. CDR1 is LNHNV, CDR2 YYDKDF, per germline (reference sequence). The CDR3 consists of 15 residues. The CDR3 DNA follows: TGTGCCATCAGCAGCGCCGCGCGCCCCGTCTATGGCTACACCTTC. Amino acid sequence: CAISSAARPVYGYTF.

J is TRBJ1-2 and V is TRBV7-8, with no clear D. The CDR3 runs 15 residues. Germline loops: CDR1 SGHVS, CDR2 FQNEAQ. V lost 1 base and J lost 3, with 12 bases in between. The CDR3 loop is CASSLGAASYYGYTF. The CDR3 nucleotides read TGTGCCAGCAGCTTAGGAGCGGCAAGTTACTATGGCTACACCTTC.

This clonotype occurred a few times. The junction differs from germline at one of its ends, possibly a read error. V is TRBV20-1 and J is TRBJ2-7; D is ambiguous. The CDR3 is made up of 14 amino acids. From germline, CDR1 is DFQATT and CDR2 SNEGSKA (reference sequence). The CDR3 DNA reads TGCAGCGCTAGATGCCCCGGCGGAAACTACGAGCAGTACTTC. Its translation: CSARCPGGNYEQYF.

This clonotype has just a few counts. V usage is TRBV20-1 and J usage is TRBJ1-4; the D is unclear. The germline gives CDR1 DFQATT, CDR2 SNEGSKA (reference sequence). The length of the CDR3 is 14 residues. Between the trimmed V and J ends, which lost 5 bases and 10 bases, there was a span of 20 bases. CDR3 amino acids: CSAELPGSDGKLFF. CDR3 in DNA: TGCAGTGCTGAGCTCCCGGGGAGCGACGGAAAACTGTTTTTT.

This clonotype has a count of ten or more. The chain recombines TRBV4-1 with TRBJ1-2; maybe TRBD1 (5 bases). The germline gives CDR1 MGHRA, CDR2 YSYEKL. V was shortened by 1 base and J by 8 bases, with 17 bases between the two germline ends. The CDR3 covers 15 residues. The CDR3 sequence is CASSQVNRGLGGYTF. CDR3 DNA: TGCGCCAGCAGCCAAGTCAATAGGGGTTTGGGCGGCTACACCTTC.

The CDR3 DNA is TGCGCCAGCAGCCAAGAGATGAACAATGAGCAGTTCTTC. Protein sequence: CASSQEMNNEQFF. This chain uses TRBV4-3 with TRBJ2-1; no clear D gene. There are 13 residues in the CDR3. Germline CDR1 and CDR2: LGHNA and YSLEER. Trimming cost V 0 bases and J 5 bases, with 5 bases left between them.

The chain couples TRBV6-6 to TRBJ1-1, with D perhaps TRBD1 (5 bases). The V end lost 2 bases, the J end lost 1 base, and 11 bases lay between the germline ends. CDR1 MNHNY and CDR2 SVGAGI come from the germline V gene (reference sequence). This CDR3 comprises 15 residues. The CDR3 DNA reads TGTGCCAGCAGTTACGGGGGAGGTGAGAACACTGAAGCTTTCTTT. Its protein product is CASSYGGGENTEAFF.

Notes on this clonotype: Compared with germline, one end of the junction differs, possibly owing to a read error. This sequence joins TRBV3-1 and TRBJ1-6; a weak D match, TRBD1 (6 bases). CDR1 and CDR2 (germline): LGHDT, YNNKEL (reference sequence). The CDR3 length is 14 residues. The CDR3, as DNA: TGTGCCAGCAGCCAAAGAAGGGGGAGTTCACCCCCCCACTTT. As protein: CASSQRRGSSPPHF.

A note on this clonotype: Since a much larger clone is just one base distant, this may be a read error. The rearrangement links TRBV7-2 to TRBJ1-2; weak D call: TRBD1 (6 bases). The ends were cut back, 5 bases at V and 6 bases at J, with 19 bases in the middle. CDR3 length: 15 residues. Germline V gene lookup returns CDR1 SGHTA and CDR2 FQGNSA. CDR3 loop: CASSRRQQGRNGYTF. CDR3 bases: TGTGCCAGCAGCCGGAGACAACAGGGTCGTAATGGCTACACCTTC.

CDR3 coding DNA: TGCGCCAGCAGCCAAGATGTGACCGCACTGCCAAGAAACTATGGCTACACCTTC. Amino acid sequence: CASSQDVTALPRNYGYTF. This chain links TRBV4-3 with TRBJ1-2, with D unresolved. The germline gives CDR1 LGHNA, CDR2 YSLEER. The CDR3 is 18 amino acids. With 0 bases removed from V and 2 bases from J, the gap between germline ends came to 19 bases.

Ten or more counts support this clonotype. This sequence joins TRBV7-9 and TRBJ2-7, with TRBD2 identical over 8 bases. Germline loops: CDR1 SEHNR, CDR2 FQNEAQ (reference sequence). The J segment lost 3 bases and the V segment lost 0 bases, leaving 13 bases of the junction unmatched. The CDR3 covers 18 residues. CDR3 nucleotide sequence: TGTGCCAGCAGCTTAGCGCTACGTCCCAGCGGGGGAGTCTACGAGCAGTACTTC. Amino acid sequence: CASSLALRPSGGVYEQYF. Filled out from reference TRBV7-9 and TRBJ2-7, the complete variable domain reads DTGVSQNPRHKITKRGQNVTFRCDPISEHNRLYWYRQTLGQGPEFLTYFQNEAQLEKSRLLSDRFSAERPKGSFSTLEIQRTEQGDSAMYLCASSLALRPSGGVYEQYFGPGTRLTVT.

The chain couples TRBV20-1 to TRBJ2-7; D not certain. Trimming left V 3 bases short and J 2 bases short, with 11 bases between. The CDR3 has 13 residues. Per germline, CDR1 DFQATT and CDR2 SNEGSKA (reference sequence). CDR3 protein: CSASPPVTYEQYF. The CDR3 bases are TGCAGTGCTAGCCCACCCGTGACCTACGAGCAGTACTTC.

The chain joins TRBV11-3 to TRBJ2-3; TRBD1 might be the D (6 bases). CDR1 is SGHNT and CDR2 is YENEEA in the germline V gene. The CDR3 is 14 residues long. Trimming shortened V by 7 bases and J by 1 base, and 12 bases separated the two germline ends. In nucleotides, the CDR3 is TGTGCCAGCAAGGGGGACGCTCGCACAGATACGCAGTATTTT. This encodes CASKGDARTDTQYF.

With respect to this clonotype: A read error may explain this, as a much larger clone is one base away. The CDR3, as DNA: TGTGCCAGCAGCCACCGGGACGAGAGGGAAAAACCGTTTTTT. As protein: CASSHRDEREKPFF. The rearrangement uses TRBV7-9 and TRBJ1-4; a weak D match, TRBD1 (5 bases). This CDR3 has 14 residues. Looked up from germline, CDR1 is SEHNR and CDR2 is FQNEAQ (reference sequence).

This clonotype was detected ten times or more. The V gene is TRBV6-5, the J gene TRBJ1-2; 12 bases are a match to TRBD1. Germline V gives CDR1 MNHEY, CDR2 SVGAGI. The junction had 13 bases not matched to a gene; V was cut back by 3 bases and J by 2 bases. The CDR3 consists of 19 residues. For the CDR3, the DNA is TGTGCCAGCAGTTATTCGCCCCCGGGACAGGGGGCCTCCAACTATGGCTACACCTTC. Translation: CASSYSPPGQGASNYGYTF.

At least ten counts were recorded for this clonotype. The chain has TRBV6-1 and TRBJ1-2; TRBD1 might be the D (5 bases). Germline CDR1 MNHNS, CDR2 SASEGT. The CDR3 totals 14 residues. Trimming removed 6 bases from V and 4 bases from J, with 15 bases in between. CDR3 loop: CASRSGHQFYGYTF. CDR3 coding DNA: TGTGCCAGCAGGAGTGGACATCAGTTCTATGGCTACACCTTC.

This clonotype appeared many times. This chain connects TRBV6-2 or TRBV6-3 to TRBJ2-7; D may be TRBD1 (5 bases). The length of the CDR3 is 15 residues. V gave up 4 bases and J gave up 3 bases, with 16 bases separating them. Germline-derived CDR1 and CDR2 are MNHEY and SVGEGT. The chain's CDR3 is CASSFTNLQDYEQYF. CDR3 sequence (DNA): TGTGCCAGCAGTTTTACAAACTTACAGGACTACGAGCAGTACTTC.

This clonotype appeared many times. This chain connects TRBV7-6 to TRBJ1-5; D is possibly TRBD1 (5 bases). Germline values: CDR1 SGHVS, CDR2 FNYEAQ. The V gene lost 5 bases and the J gene lost 3 bases, with 11 bases spanning the gap. This CDR3 is 14 amino acids long. In nucleotides, the CDR3 is TGTGCCAGCAGCCCGGCAGGGCACAATCAGCCCCAGCATTTT. Protein: CASSPAGHNQPQHF.